This T cell receptor (beta chain) came from a study of control samples from healthy donors and cancer patients. TCRdb's copy holds only in-frame clones and misses some; the assay was immunoSEQ multiplex PCR. The sample holds more than 85,000 clones, around 89% seen once. The germline V gene encodes CDR1 SGHTA and CDR2 FQGTGA. CDR3 length equals 13 residues. V shed 3 bases and J shed 5 bases, with 7 bases lying between them. This receptor was obtained from a woman between 50 and 59 years old in good health. This chain connects TRBV7-3 to TRBJ2-2; D ambiguous. The sequenced sample consisted of blood. The CDR3 nucleotides are TGTGCCAGCAGCTTTAAGCCGACCGGGGAGCTGTTTTTT. Translated, it gives CASSFKPTGELFF.